This entry features one TCR beta chain sequence. Its antigen specificity is not known. The sample holds no much larger clone one base away, and base qualities are not on file. Another Seattle source contributed samples from volunteer blood donors who had recovered from COVID-19. Collaborating institutions collected whole blood in K2EDTA tubes following their own protocols. For TCRbeta analysis, collaborators shipped samples in one of three forms: frozen whole blood, isolated PBMCs, or DNA extracted from either of those sample types. From the cysteine up to the phenylalanine, the CDR3 has a length of 12 residues. The kept DNA is CDR3 alone, 36 bases in frame from the first base. Taken from the germline V gene, the CDR1 and CDR2 loops are SGHVS and FQNEAQ. V loses 10 bases of germline sequence and J loses 1 base, and the interval between the two ends is 10 bases. TCRbeta CDR3 regions were amplified from genomic DNA by means of the immunoSEQ Assay, a bias-controlled multiplex PCR. For the original study's pipeline: Nucleated cell counts per sample were estimated from amplification of reference gene primers within the assay. To quantify the absolute abundance of each unique TCRbeta CDR3 rearrangement, sequence reads were collapsed and filtered. For each sample, productive Simpson clonality was calculated by taking the square root of Simpson's diversity index across productive rearrangements. TCRdb obtained this table from immuneACCESS and retained in-frame rearrangements with V and J assigned. These tables miss some clones; where compared with another copy, unresolved V genes account for less than half of the shortfall, and the remainder is unexplained. The V and J calls and clone size come from that table; D and trimming were worked out from the DNA. The sample table shows 200,000 to 250,000 clones, and just under 90% are seen once. The ten largest clones take up approximately 6.2% of the sample.

This entry belongs to a study of blood T cell repertoires in COVID-19 (dated by TCRdb to 2020 to 2021). In the study overall: Samples from collaborators originated in the United States, Italy and Spain and spanned both the acute and convalescent phases of COVID-19. The prospective study material was composed of cDNA or gDNA derived from T cells, B-cell-depleted T cells, or PBMCs. The dataset comprised deeply sampled blood TCRbeta repertoires from subjects exposed to, actively infected with, or recovered from COVID-19. The repertoires were released in a freely available public database intended as a resource for research on the immune response to SARS-CoV-2. Samples were obtained from the ongoing ImmuneRACE study (first 160 participants) and from 950 to 1,500 subjects provided by 6 global collaborators. Sample metadata almost always included a de-identified subject ID, COVID-19 status, age in years and sex. Where available, HLA class I and class II types were taken from metadata supplied by the sample provider and were not determined by assay-based typing.

General study outcomes and caveats: Clinical and demographic metadata were provided uncurated, with the amount varying by source and participant.

Sequenced material: peripheral blood. The sequence came from a man between 60 and 70 years old who had recovered from COVID-19. This sequence uses TRBV7-8 and TRBJ1-1, with a tentative D gene TRBD1 over 6 matching bases. The nucleotides read TGTGCCACTGACAGGACGAACACTGAAGCTTTCTTT. Its translation is CATDRTNTEAFF. Supplemented by the reference TRBV7-8 and TRBJ1-1 proteins around the CDR3, the complete variable domain is GAGVSQSPRYKVAKRGQDVALRCDPISGHVSLFWYQQALGQGPEFLTYFQNEAQLDKSGLPSDRFFAERPEGSVSTLKIQRTQQEDSAVYLCATDRTNTEAFFGQGTRLTVV.